This T cell receptor beta chain was observed in a study of T-cell memory formation after mild COVID-19. Study-level background: Most TCR clusters belonged to a single donor.

This clonotype was observed many times. Its antigen is as yet unknown. Overall study results and limits: Mostly located in CM and EM were contracting CD4+ clones, with contracting CD8+ clones located in EMRA. There were some responding clones in pre-infection memory, which suggested that cross-reactive memory had joined.

One entry per CDR3 protein results from TCRdb running MiXCR on the 5' RACE reads. The table includes around 45,000 distinct CDR3 sequences, more than 9% detected once. This CDR3 has 14 residues. Germline loops: CDR1 MNHNS, CDR2 SASEGT. V lost 2 bases and J lost 1, with 7 bases in between. Sequencing input: PBMCs or a T cell subset sorted from them (not recorded which). The gene calls are TRBV6-1 and TRBJ2-3; D may be TRBD2 (5 bases). This TCR was sampled from an adult woman who had mild COVID-19 (a few samples of this study predate the infection). Cell type and time point are not known. CDR3 sequence: CASSESAGTDTQYF. In DNA, the CDR3 is TGTGCCAGCAGTGAATCAGCGGGCACAGATACGCAGTATTTT.